This T cell receptor beta chain was recorded in a study of tumor-infiltrating lymphocytes in primary liver carcinoma. Study-level information: Surgical resection was used to treat these primary liver carcinoma patients. Each of the samples returned roughly 3.65 to 7.13 million productive TCRbeta reads (a yield similar across tissue types).

With a constant-region primer, TCR beta cDNA was made from approximately 450 ng of total RNA. Three-round nested multiplex PCR performed with slightly modified ARM-PCR produced the TCR beta libraries. For approximately 10 cycles apiece, the opening two PCR rounds ran with TRBV1-TRBV30 forward primers and a C-beta reverse primer. MiXCR, run by TCRdb on the multiplex PCR reads, gives a single entry per CDR3 protein. The repertoire has hundreds of thousands of distinct CDR3 sequences, around three fifths of them found once; the top ten carry over 15%. CDR1 and CDR2 (germline): WSHSY, SAAADI. The V gene lost 4 bases and the J gene lost 3 bases, with 7 bases spanning the gap. CDR3 length equals 12 residues. Note on this clonotype: A read error is possible here, since a much larger clone lies one base away.

Both blood RNA, taken from unsorted whole blood, and germline DNA were extracted. Patients carried chronic HBV infection without prior treatment. Sequenced: peripheral blood. The TCR originated in a woman in her 30s with primary liver carcinoma and hepatitis B virus infection. V usage is TRBV10-2 and J usage is TRBJ2-7; D gene unclear. The CDR3 reads CASSGVYYEQYV. CDR3 coding DNA: TGCGCCAGCAGTGGAGTATACTACGAGCAGTACGTC.